This T cell receptor (beta chain) was recorded in a study of T cell changes during pregnancy in multiple sclerosis. Generated by immunoSEQ multiplex PCR, the TCRdb table keeps only in-frame clones and is missing some. The sample contains 75,000 to 80,000 clones, about 92% of which appear only once. CDR1 is MDHEN and CDR2 is SYDVKM in the germline V gene. The CDR3 is made up of 13 amino acids. Trimming left V 3 bases short and J 6 bases short, with 9 bases between. This receptor was obtained from a female donor in good health, enrolled as a control in a pregnancy study. The sample consisted of peripheral blood, taken after pregnancy. The chain recombines TRBV28 with TRBJ1-5, with D perhaps matching TRBD1 (5 bases). CDR3 sequence (DNA): TGTGCCAGCAGTTTTGCGGGGGGTCAGCCCCAGCATTTT. Protein sequence: CASSFAGGQPQHF.